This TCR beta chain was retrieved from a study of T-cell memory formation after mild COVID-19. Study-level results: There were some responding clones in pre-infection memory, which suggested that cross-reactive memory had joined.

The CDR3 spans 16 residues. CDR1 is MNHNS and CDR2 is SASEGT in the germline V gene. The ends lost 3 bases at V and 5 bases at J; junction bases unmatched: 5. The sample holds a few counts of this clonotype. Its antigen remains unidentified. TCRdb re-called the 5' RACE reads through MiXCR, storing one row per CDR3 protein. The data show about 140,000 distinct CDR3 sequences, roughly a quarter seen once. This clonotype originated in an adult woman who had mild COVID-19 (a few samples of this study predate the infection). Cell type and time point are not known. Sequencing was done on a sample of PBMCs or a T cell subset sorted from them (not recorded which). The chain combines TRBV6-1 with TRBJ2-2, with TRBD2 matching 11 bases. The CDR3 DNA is TGTGCCAGCAGTGAGGTAGCGGGGGGGCCGACCGGGGAGCTGTTTTTT. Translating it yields CASSEVAGGPTGELFF.